These T cell receptor beta chains were read from a single sample in a study of cytomegalovirus exposure and HLA in healthy donors. The repertoire was sequenced with immunoSEQ multiplex PCR; TCRdb's copy has only in-frame clones and lacks some. The data show around 92,000 clones, 80% seen once. The source material was PBMCs. The receptors stem from a man younger than 30 in good health and CMV-seronegative. Both conserved end residues are part of each CDR3. Fields, in order: D gene, clone size, V gene, J gene, CDR3 DNA, CDR3 protein. The D gene is left open where the match is weak. A clone size is listed for some rows: how often the clone was seen (once, few, many), or a class if it is expanded.

TRBD1	-	TRBV7-9	TRBJ2-5	TGTGCCAGCAGCCTAAGGACAGGGCAAGAGACCCAGTACTTC	CASSLRTGQETQYF
-	-	TRBV5-4	TRBJ2-7	TGTGCCAGCAGCTTGGGGACCCCAGGGTTCCCCTCCTACGAGCAGTACTTC	CASSLGTPGFPSYEQYF
-	-	TRBV4-1	TRBJ1-5	TGCGCCAGCAGCCATGAGGGATCAAGCAATCAGCCCCAGCATTTT	CASSHEGSSNQPQHF
-	-	TRBV12-5	TRBJ2-7	TGTGCTAGTGGTTTGGCAACCGAGCAGTACTTC	CASGLATEQYF
TRBD1	few	TRBV4-2	TRBJ2-7	TGTGCCAGCAGCCAAGATCCGGACAGGGATTACGAGCAGTACTTC	CASSQDPDRDYEQYF
TRBD1	few	TRBV27	TRBJ1-2	TGTGCCAGCAGTTACAGGGGGGGAGGAGACGGCTACACCTTC	CASSYRGGGDGYTF
-	-	TRBV25-1	TRBJ2-2	TGTGCCAGCAGTGAATATGAGGTAGACACCGGGGAGCTGTTTTTT	CASSEYEVDTGELFF
-	-	TRBV11-3	TRBJ2-7	TGTGCCAGCAGCTCCTCCGGCTACGAGCAGTACTTC	CASSSSGYEQYF
TRBD1	-	TRBV10-3	TRBJ1-5	TGTGCCATCAGCGGGGACAGGGATCAGCCCCAGCATTTT	CAISGDRDQPQHF
TRBD1	-	TRBV2	TRBJ2-5	TGTGCCAGCAGTGAAATAGGGGACAGGGGTATGAGGGAGACCCAGTACTTC	CASSEIGDRGMRETQYF
TRBD1	-	TRBV6-5	TRBJ2-7	TGTGCCAGCAGTTGGTCCGGGACAGAATACTACGAGCAGTACTTC	CASSWSGTEYYEQYF
-	few	TRBV9	TRBJ1-1	TGTGCCAGCAACGGGGGTGGCACACAAGATGAAGCTTTCTTT	CASNGGGTQDEAFF
TRBD1	-	TRBV18	TRBJ1-2	TGTGCCAGCTCACCGCAACAACCCCGGGACAGGGGTCACTATGGCTACACCTTC	CASSPQQPRDRGHYGYTF
TRBD1	-	TRBV25-1	TRBJ2-7	TGTGCCAGCGCCGGGACAGCCTACGAGCAGTACTTC	CASAGTAYEQYF
-	-	TRBV5-1	TRBJ1-6	TGCGCCAGCAGCCCAGGGACTAGAATAAATTCACCCCTCCACTTT	CASSPGTRINSPLHF
-	once	TRBV5-1	TRBJ2-3	TGCGCCAGCAGCTTGGAAACAGTACCCACAGATACGCAGTATTTT	CASSLETVPTDTQYF
-	-	TRBV2	TRBJ1-1	TGTGCCAGCAGTGGACAGAGAGGAGAAGCTTTCTTT	CASSGQRGEAFF
TRBD2	once	TRBV27	TRBJ2-1	TGTGCCAGCAGTTTATGGGCGGGGGTTTACAATGAGCAGTTCTTC	CASSLWAGVYNEQFF
TRBD1	few	TRBV19	TRBJ1-1	TGTGCCAGTAGTAAACAGGGGGGGTACACTGAAGCTTTCTTT	CASSKQGGYTEAFF
-	-	TRBV13	TRBJ2-5	TGTGCCAGCAGCTTCCGGGACTGGAGGGAGACCCAGTACTTC	CASSFRDWRETQYF
TRBD1	-	TRBV14	TRBJ1-5	TGTGCCAGCAGCCGAGGACAGGGGCCCAATCAGCCCCAGCATTTT	CASSRGQGPNQPQHF
TRBD1	few	TRBV5-4	TRBJ1-6	TGTGCCAGCAGCTTGTCTTGGGGACAGGGGTCGAATTCACCCCTCCACTTT	CASSLSWGQGSNSPLHF
-	-	TRBV6-4	TRBJ1-1	TGTGCCAGCAGCCCCGGCGGGGGCACTGAAGCTTTCTTT	CASSPGGGTEAFF
TRBD1	-	TRBV9	TRBJ1-5	TGTGCCAGCAGCGCCTCGGGGACAGCAAATCAGCCCCAGCATTTT	CASSASGTANQPQHF
-	once	TRBV5-1	TRBJ1-5	TGCGCCAGCAGCTTGGGGGCTAGCAATCAGCCCCAGCATTTT	CASSLGASNQPQHF
-	few	TRBV7-2	TRBJ1-2	TGTGCCAGCAGCTTAGCAGCCACAGGGTTTTCTTCCGGGTCCTACACCTTC	CASSLAATGFSSGSYTF
-	-	TRBV7-2	TRBJ2-1	TGTGCCAGCAGAAAATGGGACTTACCTAATGAGCAGTTCTTC	CASRKWDLPNEQFF
-	-	TRBV14	TRBJ2-7	TGTGCCAGCAGCCCAGTGGCACAGACCTCCTACGAGCAGTACTTC	CASSPVAQTSYEQYF
-	-	TRBV7-2	TRBJ2-5	TGTGCCAGCAGCTTAGCTCAGGTCCGAGACCGACAGTACTTC	CASSLAQVRDRQYF
-	-	TRBV2	TRBJ1-1	TGTGCCAGCAGTGAAGAGGTCGGGGGAAGGGCTGAAGCTTTCTTT	CASSEEVGGRAEAFF